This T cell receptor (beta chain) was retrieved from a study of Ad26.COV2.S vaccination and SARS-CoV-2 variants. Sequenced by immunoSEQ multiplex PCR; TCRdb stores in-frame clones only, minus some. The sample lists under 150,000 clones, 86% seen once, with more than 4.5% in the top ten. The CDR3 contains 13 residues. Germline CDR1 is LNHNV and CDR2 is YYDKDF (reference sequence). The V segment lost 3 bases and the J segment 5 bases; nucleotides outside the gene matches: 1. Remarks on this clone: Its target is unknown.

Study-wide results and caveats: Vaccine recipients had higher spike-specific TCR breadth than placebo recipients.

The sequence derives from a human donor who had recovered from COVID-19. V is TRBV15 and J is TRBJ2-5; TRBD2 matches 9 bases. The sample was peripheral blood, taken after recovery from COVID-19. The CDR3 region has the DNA TGTGCCACCAGCAGTAGCGGGGGTGAGACCCAGTACTTC. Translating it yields CATSSSGGETQYF.